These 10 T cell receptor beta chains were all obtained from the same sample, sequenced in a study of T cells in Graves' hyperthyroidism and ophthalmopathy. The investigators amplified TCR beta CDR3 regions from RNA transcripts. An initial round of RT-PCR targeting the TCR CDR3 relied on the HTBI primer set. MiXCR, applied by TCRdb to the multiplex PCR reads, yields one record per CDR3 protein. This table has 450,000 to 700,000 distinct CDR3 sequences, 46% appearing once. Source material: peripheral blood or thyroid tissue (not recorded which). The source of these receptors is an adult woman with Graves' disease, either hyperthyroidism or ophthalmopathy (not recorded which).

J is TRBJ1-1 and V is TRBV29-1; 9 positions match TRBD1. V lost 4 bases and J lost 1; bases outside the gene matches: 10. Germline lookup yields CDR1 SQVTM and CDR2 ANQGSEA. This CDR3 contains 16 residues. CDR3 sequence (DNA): TGCAGCGTTGCCTGGACAGGGGTGAAACGGAACACTGAAGCTTTCTTT. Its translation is CSVAWTGVKRNTEAFF.

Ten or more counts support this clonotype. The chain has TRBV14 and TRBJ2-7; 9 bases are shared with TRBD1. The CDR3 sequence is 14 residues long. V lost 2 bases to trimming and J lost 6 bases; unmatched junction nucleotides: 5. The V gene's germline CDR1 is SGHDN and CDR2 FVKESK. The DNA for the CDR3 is TGTGCCAGCAGCCAAACAGGGGGCGGATTCGAGCAGTACTTC. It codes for CASSQTGGGFEQYF.

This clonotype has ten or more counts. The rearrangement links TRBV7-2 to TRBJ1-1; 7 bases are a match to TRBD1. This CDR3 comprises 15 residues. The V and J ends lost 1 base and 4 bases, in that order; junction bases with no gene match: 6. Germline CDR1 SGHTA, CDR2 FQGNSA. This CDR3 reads CASSLVSEGATEAFF. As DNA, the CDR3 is TGTGCCAGCAGCTTAGTGAGTGAGGGGGCCACTGAAGCTTTCTTT.

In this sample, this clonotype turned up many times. CDR3 bases: TGTGCCAGCAGCTTATTTGGGAGGAATAATTCACCCCTCCACTTT. It translates to CASSLFGRNNSPLHF. The chain is built from TRBV7-9 and TRBJ1-6, with D hard to call. The CDR3 sequence is 15 residues long. Trimming pared 2 bases from V and 5 bases from J, leaving 10 bases between. The germline V gene encodes CDR1 SEHNR and CDR2 FQNEAQ (reference sequence).

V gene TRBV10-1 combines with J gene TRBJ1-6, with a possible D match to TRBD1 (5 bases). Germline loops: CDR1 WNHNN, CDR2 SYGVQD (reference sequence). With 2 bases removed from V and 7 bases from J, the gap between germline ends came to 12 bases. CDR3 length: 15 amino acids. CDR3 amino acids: CASSEGAGSNSPLHF. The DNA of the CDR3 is TGCGCCAGCAGTGAGGGGGCAGGATCCAATTCACCCCTCCACTTT.

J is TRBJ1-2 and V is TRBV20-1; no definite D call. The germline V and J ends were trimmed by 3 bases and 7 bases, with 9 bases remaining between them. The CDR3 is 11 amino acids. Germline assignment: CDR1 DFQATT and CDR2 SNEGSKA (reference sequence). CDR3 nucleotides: TGCAGTGCTAGTAGCGCAGGTGGCTACACCTTC. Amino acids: CSASSAGGYTF.

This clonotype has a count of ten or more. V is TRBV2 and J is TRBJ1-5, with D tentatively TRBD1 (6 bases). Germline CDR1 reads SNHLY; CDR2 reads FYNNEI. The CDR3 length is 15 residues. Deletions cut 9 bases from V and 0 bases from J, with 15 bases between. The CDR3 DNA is TGTGCCAGTAGTAACAGGGATCATAGCAATCAGCCCCAGCATTTT. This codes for CASSNRDHSNQPQHF.

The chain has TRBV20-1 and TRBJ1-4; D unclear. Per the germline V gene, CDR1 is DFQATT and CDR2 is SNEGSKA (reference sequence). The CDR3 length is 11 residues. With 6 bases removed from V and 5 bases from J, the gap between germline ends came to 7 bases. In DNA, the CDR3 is TGCAGTGCAGGAGAAAATGAAAAACTGTTTTTT. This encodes CSAGENEKLFF.

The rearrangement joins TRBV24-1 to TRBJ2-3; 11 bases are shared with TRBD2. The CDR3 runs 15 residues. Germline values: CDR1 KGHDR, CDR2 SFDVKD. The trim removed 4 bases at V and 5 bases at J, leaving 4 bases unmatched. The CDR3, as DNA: TGTGCCACCAGTGACCCAGGACTAGCGGGAGATACGCAGTATTTT. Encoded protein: CATSDPGLAGDTQYF.

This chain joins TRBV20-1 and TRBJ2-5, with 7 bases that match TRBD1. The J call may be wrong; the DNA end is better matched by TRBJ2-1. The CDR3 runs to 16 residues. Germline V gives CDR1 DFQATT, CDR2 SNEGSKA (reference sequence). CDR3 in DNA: TGCAGTGCTAAGGACGCCTTCTTGGGACAGTACAATGAGCAGTTCTTC. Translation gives CSAKDAFLGQYNEQFF.